These T cell receptor beta chains were read from a single sample in a study of shared clonotypes between healthy human individuals. Generated by immunoSEQ multiplex PCR, the TCRdb table keeps only in-frame clones and is missing some. In the table there are 550,000 to 600,000 clones, roughly 72% of which are singletons. The sample was PBMCs. These receptors were collected from a middle-aged woman in good health. Some clones in this sample may be carry-over from other donors' samples. Each CDR3 is given with its conserved first and last residue. The D gene is left open where the match is weak. Clone size is shown for a subset of rows, as once, few, many or a class of expanded clone.

v_call: TRBV7-2; d_call: TRBD2; clone_size: .; j_call: TRBJ2-1; cdr3_length: 12; cdr3_nt: TGTGCCAGCAGCTTTAGCGGGACTGAGCAGTTCTTC; cdr3_aa: CASSFSGTEQFF
v_call: TRBV19; d_call: .; clone_size: .; j_call: TRBJ2-6; cdr3_length: 15; cdr3_nt: TGTGCCAGTAGTGCCGGGGCAGCTGGGGCCAACGTCCTGACTTTC; cdr3_aa: CASSAGAAGANVLTF
v_call: TRBV10-3; d_call: .; clone_size: .; j_call: TRBJ2-3; cdr3_length: 13; cdr3_nt: TGTGCCGCTCGTGCGGGGGCATCAGATACGCAGTATTTT; cdr3_aa: CAARAGASDTQYF
v_call: TRBV28; d_call: TRBD1; clone_size: .; j_call: TRBJ2-4; cdr3_length: 13; cdr3_nt: TGTGCCAGCATGGGACAGGAAACAAACATTCAGTACTTC; cdr3_aa: CASMGQETNIQYF
v_call: TRBV18; d_call: .; clone_size: .; j_call: TRBJ1-2; cdr3_length: 14; cdr3_nt: TGTGCCAGCTCACCAAGCCCGTCGGGCTATGGCTACACCTTC; cdr3_aa: CASSPSPSGYGYTF
v_call: TRBV7-2; d_call: .; clone_size: .; j_call: TRBJ2-1; cdr3_length: 15; cdr3_nt: TGTGCCAGCAGCTCGGCCGGGATCTCCTACAATGAGCAGTTCTTC; cdr3_aa: CASSSAGISYNEQFF
v_call: TRBV2; d_call: .; clone_size: .; j_call: TRBJ2-3; cdr3_length: 12; cdr3_nt: TGTGCCAGCAGGCTGATAGCAGATACGCAGTATTTT; cdr3_aa: CASRLIADTQYF
v_call: TRBV30; d_call: TRBD1; clone_size: once; j_call: TRBJ1-1; cdr3_length: 12; cdr3_nt: TGTGCCGCCACAGGGGGGAACACTGAAGCTTTCTTT; cdr3_aa: CAATGGNTEAFF
v_call: TRBV7-9; d_call: TRBD2; clone_size: .; j_call: TRBJ2-1; cdr3_length: 16; cdr3_nt: TGTGCCAGCAGCTTAGCGCTTCGCGGGGGAGACAATGAGCAGTTCTTC; cdr3_aa: CASSLALRGGDNEQFF
v_call: TRBV9; d_call: .; clone_size: .; j_call: TRBJ1-1; cdr3_length: 14; cdr3_nt: TGTGCCAGCAGCCTCCGGACCGGGAACACTGAAGCTTTCTTT; cdr3_aa: CASSLRTGNTEAFF
v_call: TRBV2; d_call: .; clone_size: .; j_call: TRBJ1-3; cdr3_length: 15; cdr3_nt: TGTGCCAGCAGGGGGCGGGAATCAATCGGAAACACCATATATTTT; cdr3_aa: CASRGRESIGNTIYF
v_call: TRBV18; d_call: .; clone_size: few; j_call: TRBJ2-2; cdr3_length: 14; cdr3_nt: TGTGCCAGCTCACCGACTCAGCAGACCGGGGAGCTGTTTTTT; cdr3_aa: CASSPTQQTGELFF
v_call: TRBV7-2; d_call: TRBD2; clone_size: .; j_call: TRBJ2-3; cdr3_length: 15; cdr3_nt: TGTGCCAGCAGCTCTAGCGGGAGGGGCACAGATACGCAGTATTTT; cdr3_aa: CASSSSGRGTDTQYF
v_call: TRBV11-2; d_call: .; clone_size: .; j_call: TRBJ1-5; cdr3_length: 15; cdr3_nt: TGTGCCAGCACAATGGGGGGGGCGTCAGGTCAGCCCCAGCATTTT; cdr3_aa: CASTMGGASGQPQHF
v_call: TRBV7-9; d_call: TRBD1; clone_size: .; j_call: TRBJ1-1; cdr3_length: 15; cdr3_nt: TGTGCCAGCAGCTTGTCGGGACAGGGAGTCACTGAAGCTTTCTTT; cdr3_aa: CASSLSGQGVTEAFF
v_call: TRBV27; d_call: .; clone_size: .; j_call: TRBJ1-5; cdr3_length: 13; cdr3_nt: TGTGCCAGCAGCCGGGGGAAGGCTCAGCCCCAGCATTTT; cdr3_aa: CASSRGKAQPQHF
v_call: TRBV19; d_call: .; clone_size: once; j_call: TRBJ1-3; cdr3_length: 15; cdr3_nt: TGTGCCAGTAGTGTTTTGGGGGAGACTGGAAACACCATATATTTT; cdr3_aa: CASSVLGETGNTIYF
v_call: TRBV2; d_call: TRBD2; clone_size: .; j_call: TRBJ2-3; cdr3_length: 15; cdr3_nt: TGTGCCAGTAGGGAAGCGGGACTTAGCACAGATACGCAGTATTTT; cdr3_aa: CASREAGLSTDTQYF
v_call: TRBV6-1; d_call: .; clone_size: .; j_call: TRBJ1-1; cdr3_length: 13; cdr3_nt: TGTGCCAGCAGTGAAGCAAGGGCCACTGAAGCTTTCTTT; cdr3_aa: CASSEARATEAFF
v_call: TRBV7-2; d_call: .; clone_size: many; j_call: TRBJ1-5; cdr3_length: 15; cdr3_nt: TGTGCCAGCAGCCCCCGTGGGGGGAGCAATCAGCCCCAGCATTTT; cdr3_aa: CASSPRGGSNQPQHF
v_call: TRBV11-2; d_call: .; clone_size: .; j_call: TRBJ2-3; cdr3_length: 16; cdr3_nt: TGTGCCAGCAGCTCGACTTTCACCGGGCGGACAGATACGCAGTATTTT; cdr3_aa: CASSSTFTGRTDTQYF
v_call: TRBV6-5; d_call: TRBD1; clone_size: .; j_call: TRBJ1-5; cdr3_length: 15; cdr3_nt: TGTGCCAGCAGCCGACAGGGCCCTAGCAATCAGCCCCAGCATTTT; cdr3_aa: CASSRQGPSNQPQHF
v_call: TRBV28; d_call: .; clone_size: .; j_call: TRBJ1-2; cdr3_length: 12; cdr3_nt: TGTGCCAGCAGTTTAGCGGACGGGGGCTACACCTTC; cdr3_aa: CASSLADGGYTF
v_call: TRBV4-2; d_call: TRBD1; clone_size: .; j_call: TRBJ2-1; cdr3_length: 15; cdr3_nt: TGTGCCAGCAGCCAAGGGACAGGGGCCGACGATGAGCAGTTCTTC; cdr3_aa: CASSQGTGADDEQFF
v_call: TRBV12-2; d_call: .; clone_size: .; j_call: TRBJ2-3; cdr3_length: 16; cdr3_nt: TGTGCAAGTCGCTCACCGCTCCGGGAGGGCACAGATACGCAGTATTTT; cdr3_aa: CASRSPLREGTDTQYF
v_call: TRBV7-3; d_call: TRBD2; clone_size: .; j_call: TRBJ2-1; cdr3_length: 15; cdr3_nt: TGTGCCAGCAGCCTACTAGCGGGAGCGTACAATGAGCAGTTCTTC; cdr3_aa: CASSLLAGAYNEQFF
v_call: TRBV15; d_call: .; clone_size: .; j_call: TRBJ2-3; cdr3_length: 15; cdr3_nt: TGTGCCACCAGTCCGACAGTGAGGGGCAGGGATACGCAGTATTTT; cdr3_aa: CATSPTVRGRDTQYF
v_call: TRBV19; d_call: .; clone_size: .; j_call: TRBJ1-2; cdr3_length: 13; cdr3_nt: TGTGCCAGTAGTATTATGGTCGGTGATGGCTACACCTTC; cdr3_aa: CASSIMVGDGYTF
v_call: TRBV5-1; d_call: .; clone_size: .; j_call: TRBJ2-2; cdr3_length: 15; cdr3_nt: TGCGCCAGCAGCTTGGATTCTGGGCTGACCGGGGAGCTGTTTTTT; cdr3_aa: CASSLDSGLTGELFF
v_call: TRBV5-1; d_call: TRBD2; clone_size: .; j_call: TRBJ2-1; cdr3_length: 14; cdr3_nt: TGCGCCAGCAGACTAGCGGGAGATGACAATGAGCAGTTCTTC; cdr3_aa: CASRLAGDDNEQFF